The 19 T cell receptor beta chains presented below share a single source sample, sequenced in a study of cytomegalovirus exposure and HLA in healthy donors. PCR involved 60 Vbeta and 13 Jbeta primers. Profiling relied on immunoSEQ multiplex PCR, and the TCRdb table lists in-frame clones only, not all of them. The data contain 150,000 or so clones, over 75% of them singletons. Source material: PBMCs. The receptors stem from a man between 25 and 39 years old in good health and CMV-seropositive.

This clone came up a few times. V gene TRBV30 combines with J gene TRBJ1-2, with D perhaps matching TRBD1 (6 bases). Germline V lookup: CDR1 GTSNPN, CDR2 SVGIG (reference sequence). The germline V and J ends were trimmed by 2 bases and 8 bases, with 9 bases remaining between them. CDR3 length: 11 residues. DNA of the CDR3: TGTGCCTGGAGTAGGGGGAACGGCTACACCTTC. It yields the protein CAWSRGNGYTF.

The V call is TRBV6-6, the J call TRBJ1-2; the D is unclear. V lost 2 bases to trimming and J lost 4 bases, with 11 bases between them. Germline V gene data show CDR1 as MNHNY and CDR2 as SVGAGI (reference sequence). This CDR3 spans 14 amino acids. CDR3 region: CASSYIVQSYGYTF. Written as DNA, the CDR3 is TGTGCCAGCAGTTACATAGTACAGAGCTATGGCTACACCTTC.

J is TRBJ2-7 and V is TRBV19; D may be TRBD1 (6 bases). The CDR3 loop spans 14 amino acids. Looked up from germline, CDR1 is LNHDA and CDR2 is SQIVND (reference sequence). Trimming removed 4 bases from V and 0 bases from J, with 10 bases in between. The CDR3 reads CASSRGQSSYEQYF. DNA for the CDR3: TGTGCCAGTAGTAGGGGGCAGAGCTCCTACGAGCAGTACTTC.

The chain combines TRBV6-5 with TRBJ2-1; 7 positions agree with TRBD2. Germline CDR1 and CDR2: MNHEY and SVGAGI. With 0 bases clipped from V and 8 bases from J, the junction kept 7 bases outside the gene matches. This CDR3 has 15 amino acids. As DNA, the CDR3 is TGTGCCAGCAGTTACTCGACGGCGCGGGAGTATGAGCAGTTCTTC. Translated: CASSYSTAREYEQFF.

The sample holds a few counts of this clone. The chain joins TRBV6-4 to TRBJ2-1; 10 bases are shared with TRBD2. Germline trimming cut 4 bases from V and 8 bases from J; bases unmatched to any gene: 14. The germline gives CDR1 MRHNA, CDR2 SNTAGT. This CDR3 comprises 17 residues. The CDR3 sequence is CASSALPGAGGPYEQFF. DNA of the CDR3: TGTGCCAGCAGTGCCCTCCCGGGAGCGGGGGGGCCTTATGAGCAGTTCTTC.

The chain couples TRBV27 to TRBJ2-7, with 7 bases fitting TRBD1. Per germline, CDR1 MNHEY and CDR2 SMNVEV (reference sequence). The CDR3 runs to 14 residues. V dropped 6 bases and J dropped 3; count of bases not matched to a gene: 8. DNA for the CDR3: TGTGCCAGCAGACCCCGACAGGGTATCTACGAGCAGTACTTC. It specifies CASRPRQGIYEQYF.

This chain connects TRBV6-5 to TRBJ2-5; 7 bases line up with TRBD1. The end of the DNA aligns better with TRBJ2-7, so the J call may be wrong. The germline CDR1 and CDR2 sequences are MNHEY and SVGAGI. The CDR3 is 14 amino acids. In DNA form, the CDR3 reads TGTGCCAGCAGTTCCGGACAGGCCTCCTACGAGCAGTACTTC. Its protein is CASSSGQASYEQYF.

The CDR3 sequence: CASSIKGDTEAFF. The CDR3 DNA sequence: TGTGCCAGTAGTATCAAGGGGGACACTGAAGCTTTCTTT. The chain couples TRBV19 to TRBJ1-1; tentative D call: TRBD1 (6 bases). Germline CDR1 is LNHDA and CDR2 is SQIVND (reference sequence). V shed 3 bases and J shed 3 bases, with 8 bases lying between them. There are 13 residues in the CDR3.

The rearrangement joins TRBV30 to TRBJ1-5, with D tentatively TRBD1 (5 bases). Looked up from germline, CDR1 is GTSNPN and CDR2 is SVGIG (reference sequence). This CDR3 has 13 residues. The CDR3 here is CALDGGGNQPQHF. The CDR3 nucleotides are TGTGCTTTAGACGGGGGAGGGAATCAGCCCCAGCATTTT.

This clone came up once. V gene TRBV7-8 combines with J gene TRBJ2-1; 7 nucleotides line up with TRBD2. Trimming cost V 5 bases and J 4 bases; bases outside gene matches: 8. CDR3 length: 15 residues. In germline, CDR1 is SGHVS, CDR2 FQNEAQ. CDR3 region: CASSQDLAEYNEQFF. CDR3 sequence (DNA): TGTGCCAGCAGCCAAGATCTAGCGGAATACAATGAGCAGTTCTTC.

V usage is TRBV2 and J usage is TRBJ2-7; 9 bases are shared with TRBD2. The V segment lost 4 bases and the J segment 4 bases; nucleotides outside the gene matches: 8. CDR1 SNHLY and CDR2 FYNNEI come from the germline V gene. This CDR3 has 15 residues. CDR3 residues: CASSVRASGEYEQYF. Here the CDR3 DNA reads TGTGCCAGCAGTGTGAGGGCTAGCGGGGAGTACGAGCAGTACTTC.

The rearrangement links TRBV28 to TRBJ2-2; TRBD1 aligns across 8 bases. J was trimmed by 9 bases and V by 5 bases; bases with no gene match: 11. CDR1 MDHEN and CDR2 SYDVKM come from the germline V gene. This CDR3 spans 15 amino acids. The CDR3 nucleotides read TGTGCCAGCAGTCCACCCGGGACAGGACACCGGGAGCTGTTTTTT. Its protein product is CASSPPGTGHRELFF.

The J gene is TRBJ2-3, the V gene TRBV11-3, with D unclear. Trimming shortened V by 1 base and J by 7 bases, and 6 bases separated the two germline ends. This CDR3 spans 12 amino acids. CDR1 and CDR2 (germline): SGHNT, YENEEA. CDR3 sequence reads: CASSLGGNTQYF. In nucleotides, the CDR3 is TGTGCCAGCAGCTTAGGAGGAAATACGCAGTATTTT.

The chain combines TRBV7-9 with TRBJ2-5; D is ambiguous. Germline V gives CDR1 SEHNR, CDR2 FQNEAQ (reference sequence). The germline V and J ends were trimmed by 1 base and 1 base, with 7 bases remaining between them. The CDR3 contains 14 residues. The CDR3 coding sequence is TGTGCCAGCAGCTTAGGCGGCAGCCAAGAGACCCAGTACTTC. Amino acid sequence: CASSLGGSQETQYF.

The chain combines TRBV5-1 with TRBJ2-7; 12 bases are shared with TRBD1. CDR3 length: 14 amino acids. V was clipped by 4 bases and J by 9 bases; unmatched bases: 8. The germline V gene has CDR1 SGHRS and CDR2 YFSETQ. CDR3 amino acids: CASSPGTGGAGQYF. CDR3 nucleotides: TGCGCCAGCAGCCCCGGGACAGGGGGCGCCGGGCAGTACTTC. The variable domain in full, completed from reference TRBV5-1 and TRBJ2-7, reads KAGVTQTPRYLIKTRGQQVTLSCSPISGHRSVSWYQQTPGQGLQFLFEYFSETQRNKGNFPGRFSGRQFSNSRSEMNVSTLELGDSALYLCASSPGTGGAGQYFGPGTRLTVT.

In regard to this clone: A junction boundary mismatches the germline segment, possibly from a read error. V is TRBV7-2 and J is TRBJ1-6; weak D call: TRBD1 (5 bases). The CDR3 consists of 16 residues. Per germline, CDR1 SGHTA and CDR2 FQGNSA. The CDR3 sequence: CASRQPPATVHSALHF. The CDR3 nucleotides read TGTGCCAGCAGACAACCCCCCGCGACAGTACATTCAGCCCTCCACTTT.

The rearrangement links TRBV6-1 to TRBJ1-5, with no clear D. The CDR3 consists of 14 residues. V dropped 1 base and J dropped 5 bases, with 9 bases sitting between them. The germline CDR1 and CDR2 sequences are MNHNS and SASEGT. The chain's CDR3 is CASSEGGMDQPQHF. CDR3 nucleotides: TGTGCCAGCAGTGAAGGAGGGATGGATCAGCCCCAGCATTTT.

The gene calls are TRBV6-6 and TRBJ2-7; 7 bases are shared with TRBD2. The CDR3 contains 14 residues. Germline loops: CDR1 MNHNY, CDR2 SVGAGI (reference sequence). With V trimmed by 6 bases and J by 1 base, 6 bases remained unmatched. CDR3 in DNA: TGTGCCAGCAGCGGGACTATGTTATCCTACGAGCAGTACTTC. It specifies CASSGTMLSYEQYF.

The chain recombines TRBV18 with TRBJ2-7; D gene uncertain. This CDR3 has 13 amino acids. Deletions cut 4 bases from V and 3 bases from J, with 10 bases between. The germline gives CDR1 KGHSH, CDR2 LQKENI. The CDR3: CASSHGSNYEQYF. In nucleotides, the CDR3 is TGTGCCAGCTCACACGGGTCAAACTACGAGCAGTACTTC.